A single sample gave rise to the 29 T cell receptor beta chains below, sequenced in a study of T cell responses to AZD1222 COVID-19 vaccine. Method: immunoSEQ multiplex PCR; TCRdb's copy keeps in-frame clones and lacks some. The table records 90,000 to 110,000 clones, approximately 86% of them present only once. Sample: peripheral blood, taken on day 0 of MenACWY control vaccination. The receptors were gathered from an adult in good health.

This chain connects TRBV6-2 or TRBV6-3 to TRBJ1-5; D perhaps matches TRBD1 (5 bases). This CDR3 region has 14 residues. In germline, CDR1 is MNHEY, CDR2 SVGEGT. The V end was cut by 0 bases, the J end by 7 bases, with 10 bases between. This CDR3 reads CASSYSWGGQPQHF. CDR3 coding DNA: TGTGCCAGCAGTTACTCCTGGGGGGGGCAGCCCCAGCATTTT.

V and J are TRBV7-2 and TRBJ1-2; TRBD1 might be the D (6 bases). The CDR3 covers 16 residues. Looked up from germline, CDR1 is SGHTA and CDR2 is FQGNSA. V shed 6 bases and J shed 8 bases, with 25 bases lying between them. DNA for the CDR3: TGTGCCAGCAGATTTCGAGGGGACGGGGGCTATCGGGGCTACACCTTC. This gives the protein CASRFRGDGGYRGYTF.

The rearrangement links TRBV20-1 to TRBJ2-7; TRBD2 aligns across 7 bases. Germline CDR1 is DFQATT and CDR2 is SNEGSKA (reference sequence). The junction had 8 bases not matched to a gene; V was cut back by 3 bases and J by 0 bases. The CDR3 length is 15 residues. Here the CDR3 reads CSASFRDYGSYEQYF. The CDR3 region has the DNA TGCAGTGCTAGTTTTCGGGACTACGGCTCCTACGAGCAGTACTTC.

The gene calls are TRBV21-1 and TRBJ1-1; TRBD1, the table's D call, lacks a check against the DNA. TRBV21-1 is recorded as a pseudogene. The CDR3 spans 16 residues. The CDR3 DNA reads TGTGCCAGCAGCACTTGGGACAGAAAGATTAACACTGAAGCTTTCTTT. Translating it yields CASSTWDRKINTEAFF.

The V call is TRBV27, the J call TRBJ1-2; D might be TRBD1 (5 bases). The V end lost 0 bases, the J end lost 7 bases, and 15 bases lay between the germline ends. The germline gives CDR1 MNHEY, CDR2 SMNVEV (reference sequence). The CDR3 is made up of 15 amino acids. CDR3 in DNA: TGTGCCAGCAGTTTATCCCGGCTAGGGGAGGGTGGCTACACCTTC. Protein product: CASSLSRLGEGGYTF.

The table lists this clone with a count of one. The chain carries TRBV2 and TRBJ1-2; TRBD1 matches 7 bases. The V and J ends lost 5 bases and 6 bases, in that order; junction bases with no gene match: 6. This CDR3 region has 13 residues. Germline loops: CDR1 SNHLY, CDR2 FYNNEI. The CDR3 loop is CASSSDRAHGYTF. DNA of the CDR3: TGTGCCAGCAGTTCTGACAGGGCTCATGGCTACACCTTC.

This chain connects TRBV30 to TRBJ1-6, with 7 bases that match TRBD1. With 5 bases clipped from V and 7 bases from J, the junction kept 5 bases outside the gene matches. This CDR3 is 13 amino acids long. Germline-derived CDR1 and CDR2 are GTSNPN and SVGIG (reference sequence). The CDR3 DNA reads TGTGCCTGGGGTGGGACAGTCAATTCACCCCTCCACTTT. This translates into CAWGGTVNSPLHF.

The chain is built from TRBV29-1 and TRBJ2-7, with 10 bases matching TRBD1. CDR1 and CDR2 (germline): SQVTM, ANQGSEA. The junction had 5 bases not matched to a gene; V was cut back by 5 bases and J by 4 bases. The CDR3 runs 13 residues. CDR3 coding DNA: TGCAGCGTTCAGACAGGGGGCCTATACGAGCAGTACTTC. Translation gives CSVQTGGLYEQYF.

The chain joins TRBV7-2 to TRBJ1-2; perhaps TRBD1 as D (6 bases). The CDR3 length is 15 residues. V was cut by 2 bases and J by 7 bases, with 17 bases left in between. The germline V gene encodes CDR1 SGHTA and CDR2 FQGNSA. CDR3 loop: CASSLTMTGRSGYTF. CDR3 bases: TGTGCCAGCAGCTTAACCATGACAGGACGGAGTGGCTACACCTTC.

The V call is TRBV4-1, the J call TRBJ2-7, with D perhaps given as TRBD1 or TRBD2 (5 bases each). The CDR3 has 14 amino acids. Trimming removed 4 bases from V and 4 bases from J, with 14 bases in between. Germline loops: CDR1 MGHRA, CDR2 YSYEKL. As DNA, the CDR3 is TGCGCCAGCAGCCCGTGGGGACCATCTTACGAGCAGTACTTC. Protein: CASSPWGPSYEQYF.

The V call is TRBV7-9, the J call TRBJ2-1; tentatively, D is TRBD1 (5 bases). Germline lookup yields CDR1 SEHNR and CDR2 FQNEAQ (reference sequence). Trimming removed 0 bases from V and 7 bases from J, with 10 bases in between. The CDR3 has 14 residues. This CDR3 is CASSLAVRANEQFF. The CDR3 DNA follows: TGTGCCAGCAGCTTAGCTGTCAGGGCGAATGAGCAGTTCTTC.

This clone showed up just once. This chain uses TRBV14 with TRBJ2-7, with 11 bases that match TRBD2. Germline V lookup: CDR1 SGHDN, CDR2 FVKESK. Losses at the gene ends were 3 bases for V and 1 base for J; bases not matched to a gene: 20. There are 21 residues in the CDR3. The CDR3 loop reads CASSQAVLGGLAGLRSYEQYF. DNA of the CDR3: TGTGCCAGCAGCCAGGCTGTTTTAGGAGGACTAGCGGGTCTTCGATCCTACGAGCAGTACTTC.

V gene TRBV28 combines with J gene TRBJ1-2, with D possibly being TRBD1 (5 bases). Germline CDR1 and CDR2: MDHEN and SYDVKM. This CDR3 spans 13 amino acids. Trimming removed 7 bases from V and 4 bases from J, with 13 bases in between. CDR3 region: CASKPRGAYGYTF. CDR3 nucleotides: TGTGCCAGCAAACCAAGGGGCGCCTATGGCTACACCTTC.

This clone was picked up one time. V is TRBV9 and J is TRBJ2-1; no clear D. V was trimmed by 0 bases and J by 4 bases, leaving 11 bases between them. From germline, CDR1 is SGDLS and CDR2 YYNGEE. The CDR3 runs 15 residues. The CDR3 loop is CASSVDPSQYNEQFF. The CDR3 DNA sequence: TGTGCCAGCAGCGTAGATCCCAGCCAGTACAATGAGCAGTTCTTC.

The J gene is TRBJ1-6, the V gene TRBV6-5, with D unresolved. V lost 4 bases and J lost 8, with 6 bases in between. The CDR3 is 12 residues long. CDR1 and CDR2 (germline): MNHEY, SVGAGI. DNA for the CDR3: TGTGCCAGCAGTTTCATTCATTCACCCCTCCACTTT. Translated, it gives CASSFIHSPLHF.

The gene calls are TRBV11-2 and TRBJ2-3; 12 bases line up with TRBD1. The germline V gene encodes CDR1 SGHAT and CDR2 FQNNGV. The CDR3 extends over 15 amino acids. V shed 8 bases, J shed 4 bases, and the junction held 7 bases outside the gene matches. The DNA of the CDR3 is TGTGCCAGCCGAGTTTGGGACAGGGGGCCAGATACGCAGTATTTT. Protein: CASRVWDRGPDTQYF.

For the CDR3, the DNA is TGTGCCAGTCCACCCGGACAGAGACCTTATAGCAATCAGCCCCAGCATTTT. Amino acid sequence: CASPPGQRPYSNQPQHF. The chain carries TRBV21-1 and TRBJ1-5; the tabulated D call, TRBD1, remains unverified against the DNA. TRBV21-1 is assigned pseudogene status. This CDR3 is built from 17 residues.

This clone was observed a few times. An end of the junction does not agree with germline; a read error may underlie this. The V and J genes are TRBV7-7 and TRBJ2-7; possibly TRBD1 for D (6 bases). This CDR3 spans 15 amino acids. CDR1 is SSHAT, CDR2 FNYEAQ, per germline (reference sequence). CDR3 DNA sequence: TGTGCTAGCAGCTTAAACTCCGGGACAAGCGCCGAGCAGTACTTC. Encoded protein: CASSLNSGTSAEQYF.

CDR3 protein: CASSVGYGNQPQHF. CDR3 in DNA: TGTGCCAGCAGCGTGGGGTATGGCAATCAGCCCCAGCATTTT. The rearrangement links TRBV9 to TRBJ1-5, with D uncertain. The CDR3 extends over 14 amino acids. Deletions cut 2 bases from V and 2 bases from J, with 8 bases between. Germline loops: CDR1 SGDLS, CDR2 YYNGEE. Using reference TRBV9 and TRBJ1-5 for the parts outside the CDR3, the full variable domain is DSGVTQTPKHLITATGQRVTLRCSPRSGDLSVYWYQQSLDQGLQFLIQYYNGEERAKGNILERFSAQQFPDLHSELNLSSLELGDSALYFCASSVGYGNQPQHFGDGTRLSIL.

This chain joins TRBV6-1 and TRBJ1-3; 8 positions match TRBD1. Germline assignment: CDR1 MNHNS and CDR2 SASEGT. V was clipped by 3 bases and J by 1 base; unmatched bases: 11. The length of the CDR3 is 18 residues. The CDR3 sequence: CASSEVDRDRQSGNTIYF. CDR3 in DNA: TGTGCCAGCAGTGAGGTCGACCGGGACAGGCAATCTGGAAACACCATATATTTT.

The genes are TRBV5-1 and TRBJ1-2; D ambiguous. V was pared by 0 bases and J by 4 bases, with 10 bases between. Germline V CDR1 and CDR2: SGHRS, YFSETQ. The CDR3 runs 14 residues. CDR3 in amino acids: CASSLDVGRYGYTF. The CDR3 bases are TGCGCCAGCAGCTTGGATGTCGGGCGCTATGGCTACACCTTC.

This clone was counted once. CDR3 loop: CASSLALNYGAGTDTQYF. The CDR3 nucleotides are TGCGCCAGCAGCTTGGCCCTAAATTACGGGGCTGGCACAGATACGCAGTATTTT. The chain is built from TRBV5-1 and TRBJ2-3; D tentatively fits TRBD1 or TRBD2 (5 bases each). The CDR3 has 18 residues. Germline lookup yields CDR1 SGHRS and CDR2 YFSETQ. The V gene lost 0 bases and the J gene lost 1 base, with 18 bases spanning the gap.

The chain has TRBV5-1 and TRBJ2-7; unclear D gene. The V and J ends lost 3 bases and 7 bases respectively, with 20 bases between them. The CDR3 runs to 15 residues. CDR1 is SGHRS, CDR2 YFSETQ, per germline. CDR3 DNA sequence: TGCGCCAGCAGCTCGCTAACCCGGACCCCTAGAGAGCAGTACTTC. This codes for CASSSLTRTPREQYF. Looking up the rest from reference TRBV5-1 and TRBJ2-7 gives the full variable domain: KAGVTQTPRYLIKTRGQQVTLSCSPISGHRSVSWYQQTPGQGLQFLFEYFSETQRNKGNFPGRFSGRQFSNSRSEMNVSTLELGDSALYLCASSSLTRTPREQYFGPGTRLTVT.

This clone was observed a few times. CDR3 loop: CASSFDGGTDTQYF. The CDR3 coding sequence is TGTGCCAGCAGCTTTGATGGGGGGACAGATACGCAGTATTTT. The V call is TRBV7-3, the J call TRBJ2-3, with a tentative D call TRBD2 (6 bases). The CDR3 has 14 residues. Germline V gene data show CDR1 as SGHTA and CDR2 as FQGTGA. Deletions cut 3 bases from V and 3 bases from J, with 10 bases between.

The chain is built from TRBV28 and TRBJ1-5; D remains ambiguous. Looked up from germline, CDR1 is MDHEN and CDR2 is SYDVKM. V lost 0 bases and J 7 bases, leaving 16 bases between the germline ends. The CDR3 sequence is 16 residues long. CDR3 DNA: TGTGCCAGCAGTTTATGGGCAGACCCCCGGGGACAGCCCCAGCATTTT. It specifies CASSLWADPRGQPQHF.

The V and J genes are TRBV6-2 or TRBV6-3 and TRBJ2-7, with D perhaps TRBD1 (6 bases). CDR3 length: 18 amino acids. V lost 0 bases to trimming and J lost 2 bases, with 20 bases between them. Germline CDR1 is MNHEY and CDR2 is SVGEGT. The CDR3 coding sequence is TGTGCCAGCAGTTACTCGATACAACCAGGGGCCTCCACCTACGAGCAGTACTTC. Its translation: CASSYSIQPGASTYEQYF.

In DNA, the CDR3 is TGCAGTGCTAGTGACCCCATGAAGCCGGGACAGGGACAAGACCGCTACGAGCAGTACTTC. This codes for CSASDPMKPGQGQDRYEQYF. V usage is TRBV20-1 and J usage is TRBJ2-7; TRBD1 matches at 9 bases. Germline loops: CDR1 DFQATT, CDR2 SNEGSKA (reference sequence). CDR3 length equals 20 residues. V lost 3 bases, J lost 3 bases, and 24 bases stayed unmatched.

This chain connects TRBV30 to TRBJ1-1; no clear D. Per the germline V gene, CDR1 is GTSNPN and CDR2 is SVGIG (reference sequence). The ends were cut back, 5 bases at V and 0 bases at J, with 7 bases in the middle. CDR3 length: 12 amino acids. For the CDR3, the DNA is TGTGCCTGGGGGAGATTGAACACTGAAGCTTTCTTT. This gives the protein CAWGRLNTEAFF.

The chain joins TRBV6-9 to TRBJ2-2, with D possibly matching TRBD2 (5 bases). Germline loops: CDR1 MNHGY, CDR2 SVAAGI. The CDR3 runs to 13 residues. Trimming shortened V by 0 bases and J by 7 bases, and 6 bases separated the two germline ends. CDR3 in DNA: TGTGCCAGCAGTTATTCCGAGGGCGGGGAGCTGTTTTTT. Protein: CASSYSEGGELFF.